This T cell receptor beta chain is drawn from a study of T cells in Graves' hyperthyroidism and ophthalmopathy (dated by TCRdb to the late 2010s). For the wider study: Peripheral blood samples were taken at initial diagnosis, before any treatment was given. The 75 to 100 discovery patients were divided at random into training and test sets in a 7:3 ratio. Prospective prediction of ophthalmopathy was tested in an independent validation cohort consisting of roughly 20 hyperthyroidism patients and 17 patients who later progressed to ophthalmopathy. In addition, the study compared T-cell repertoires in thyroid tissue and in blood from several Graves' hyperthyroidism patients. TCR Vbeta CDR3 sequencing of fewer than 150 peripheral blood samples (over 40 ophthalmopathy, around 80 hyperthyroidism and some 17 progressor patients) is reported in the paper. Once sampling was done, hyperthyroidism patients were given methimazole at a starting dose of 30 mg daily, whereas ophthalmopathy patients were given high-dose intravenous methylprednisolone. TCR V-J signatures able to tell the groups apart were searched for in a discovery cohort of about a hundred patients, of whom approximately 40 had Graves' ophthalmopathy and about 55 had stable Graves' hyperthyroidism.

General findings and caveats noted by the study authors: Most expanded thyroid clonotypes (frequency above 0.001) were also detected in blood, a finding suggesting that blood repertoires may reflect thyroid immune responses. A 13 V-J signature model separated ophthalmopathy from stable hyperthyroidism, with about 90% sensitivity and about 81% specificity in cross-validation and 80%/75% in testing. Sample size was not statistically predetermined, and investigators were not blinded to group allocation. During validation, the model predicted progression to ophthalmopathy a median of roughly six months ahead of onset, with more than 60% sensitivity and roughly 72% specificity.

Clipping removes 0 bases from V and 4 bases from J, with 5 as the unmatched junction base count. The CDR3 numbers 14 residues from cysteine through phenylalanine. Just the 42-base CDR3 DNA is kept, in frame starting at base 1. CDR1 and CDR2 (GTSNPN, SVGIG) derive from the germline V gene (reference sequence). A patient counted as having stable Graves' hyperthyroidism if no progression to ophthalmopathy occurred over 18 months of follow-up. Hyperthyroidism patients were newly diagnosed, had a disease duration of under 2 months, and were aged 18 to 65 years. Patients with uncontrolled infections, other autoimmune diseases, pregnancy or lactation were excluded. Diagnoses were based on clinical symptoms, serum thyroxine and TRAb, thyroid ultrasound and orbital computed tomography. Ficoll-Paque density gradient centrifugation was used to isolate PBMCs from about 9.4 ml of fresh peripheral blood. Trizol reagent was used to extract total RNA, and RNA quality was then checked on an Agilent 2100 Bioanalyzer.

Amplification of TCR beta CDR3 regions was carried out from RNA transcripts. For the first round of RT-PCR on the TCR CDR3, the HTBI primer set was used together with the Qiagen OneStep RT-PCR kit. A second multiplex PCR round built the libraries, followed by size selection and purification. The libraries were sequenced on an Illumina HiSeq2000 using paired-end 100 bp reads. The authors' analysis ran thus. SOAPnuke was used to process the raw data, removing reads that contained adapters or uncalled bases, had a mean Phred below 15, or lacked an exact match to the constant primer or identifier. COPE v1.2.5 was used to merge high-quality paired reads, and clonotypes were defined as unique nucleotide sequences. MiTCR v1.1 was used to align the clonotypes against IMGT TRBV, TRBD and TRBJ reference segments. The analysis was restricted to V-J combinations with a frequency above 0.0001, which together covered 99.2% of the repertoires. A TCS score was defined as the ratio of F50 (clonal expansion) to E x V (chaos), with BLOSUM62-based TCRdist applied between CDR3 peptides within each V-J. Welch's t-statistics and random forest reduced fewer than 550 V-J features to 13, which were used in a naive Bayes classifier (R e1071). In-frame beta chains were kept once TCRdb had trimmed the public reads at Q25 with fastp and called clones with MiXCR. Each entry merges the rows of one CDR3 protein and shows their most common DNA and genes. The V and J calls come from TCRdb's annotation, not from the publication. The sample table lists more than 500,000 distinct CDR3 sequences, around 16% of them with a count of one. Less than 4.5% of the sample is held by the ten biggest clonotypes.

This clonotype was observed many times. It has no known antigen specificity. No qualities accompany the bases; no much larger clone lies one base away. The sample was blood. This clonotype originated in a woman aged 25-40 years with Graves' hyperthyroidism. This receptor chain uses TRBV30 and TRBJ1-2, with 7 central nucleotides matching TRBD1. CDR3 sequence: CAWSVGGAGYGYTF. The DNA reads TGTGCCTGGAGTGTAGGGGGCGCGGGCTATGGCTACACCTTC.